The T cell receptor (beta chain) under discussion was sequenced for a study of T cells in Graves' hyperthyroidism and ophthalmopathy. With V trimmed by 2 bases and J by 10 bases, 15 bases remained unmatched. This CDR3 has 16 amino acids. This clonotype occurred many times. Its antigen remains unknown. If no ophthalmopathy progression occurred within 18 months, Graves' hyperthyroidism was stable. For the diagnoses, clinical symptoms, serum thyroxine and TRAb, thyroid ultrasound and orbital computed tomography were used. PBMCs were sourced from approximately 9 ml fresh peripheral blood. Study findings and constraints: Most clonotypes expanded in the thyroid (above 0.001) were also present in blood.

RNA transcripts served as the template for amplifying TCR beta CDR3 regions. When the TCR CDR3 underwent first-round RT-PCR, the HTBI primer set was used. TCRdb itself ran the multiplex PCR reads through MiXCR, one entry per CDR3 protein. The profile shows about 360,000 distinct CDR3 sequences, around 13% of them singletons. The chain has TRBV12-3 or TRBV12-4 and TRBJ1-2; 8 bases are a match to TRBD1. This receptor was identified in a woman aged 18 to 35 with Graves' hyperthyroidism. Sequenced material: blood. The CDR3 loop is CASSLPSPGTGRHYTF. For the CDR3, the DNA is TGTGCCAGCAGTTTACCTAGTCCCGGGACAGGAAGGCACTACACCTTC.